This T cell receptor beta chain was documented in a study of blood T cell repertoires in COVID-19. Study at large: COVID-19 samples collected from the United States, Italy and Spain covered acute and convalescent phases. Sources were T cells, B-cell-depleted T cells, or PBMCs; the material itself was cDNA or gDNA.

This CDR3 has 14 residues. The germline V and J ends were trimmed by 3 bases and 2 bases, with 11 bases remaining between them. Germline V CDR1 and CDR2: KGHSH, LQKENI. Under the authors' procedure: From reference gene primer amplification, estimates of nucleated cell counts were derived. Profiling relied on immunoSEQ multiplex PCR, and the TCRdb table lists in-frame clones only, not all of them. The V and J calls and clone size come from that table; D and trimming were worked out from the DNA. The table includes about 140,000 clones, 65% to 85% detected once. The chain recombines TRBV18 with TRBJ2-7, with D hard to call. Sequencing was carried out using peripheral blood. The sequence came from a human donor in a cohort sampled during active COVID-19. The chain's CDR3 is CASSPSGMPYEQYF. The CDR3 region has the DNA TGTGCCAGCTCACCCTCGGGTATGCCCTACGAGCAGTACTTC.